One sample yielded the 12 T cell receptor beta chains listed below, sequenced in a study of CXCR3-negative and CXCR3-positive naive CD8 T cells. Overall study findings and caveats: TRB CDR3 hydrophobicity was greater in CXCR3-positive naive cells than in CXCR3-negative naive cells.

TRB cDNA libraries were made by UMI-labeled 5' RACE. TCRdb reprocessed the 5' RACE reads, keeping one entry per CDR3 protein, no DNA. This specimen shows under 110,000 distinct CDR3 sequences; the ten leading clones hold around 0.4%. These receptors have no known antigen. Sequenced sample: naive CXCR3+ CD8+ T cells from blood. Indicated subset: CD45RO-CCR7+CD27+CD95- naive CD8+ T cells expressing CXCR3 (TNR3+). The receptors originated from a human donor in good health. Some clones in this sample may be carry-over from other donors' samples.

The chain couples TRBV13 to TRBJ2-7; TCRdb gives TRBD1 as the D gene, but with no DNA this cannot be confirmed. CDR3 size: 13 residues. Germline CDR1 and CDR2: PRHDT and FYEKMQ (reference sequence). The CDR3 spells CASSLRQGREQYF.

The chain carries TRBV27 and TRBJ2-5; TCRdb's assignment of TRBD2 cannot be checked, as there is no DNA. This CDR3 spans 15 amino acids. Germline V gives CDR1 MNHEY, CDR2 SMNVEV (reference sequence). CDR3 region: CASSLGVSSGETQYF.

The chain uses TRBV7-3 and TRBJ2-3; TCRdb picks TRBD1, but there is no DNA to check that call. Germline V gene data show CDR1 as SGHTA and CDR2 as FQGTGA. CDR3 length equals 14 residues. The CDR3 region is CASSLWGGTDTQYF.

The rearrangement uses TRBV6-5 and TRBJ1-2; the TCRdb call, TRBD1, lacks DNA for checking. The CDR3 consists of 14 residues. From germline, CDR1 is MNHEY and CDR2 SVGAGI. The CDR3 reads CASSPTTGLYGYTF.

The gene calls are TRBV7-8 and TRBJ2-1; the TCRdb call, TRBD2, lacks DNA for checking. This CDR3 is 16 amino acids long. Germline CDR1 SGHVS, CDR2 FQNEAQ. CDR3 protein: CASSLALEREMETQYF.

The CDR3 sequence is CASSIVPGQGSALYGYTF. The chain combines TRBV11-1 with TRBJ1-2; with no DNA, the TCRdb D assignment of TRBD1 cannot be verified. The CDR3 extends over 18 amino acids. Germline CDR1 reads SGHAT; CDR2 reads FQDESV (reference sequence). The full variable domain, rest sourced from reference TRBV11-1 and TRBJ1-2, is EAEVAQSPRYKITEKSQAVAFWCDPISGHATLYWYRQILGQGPELLVQFQDESVVDDSQLPKDRFSAERLKGVDSTLKIQPAELGDSAMYLCASSIVPGQGSALYGYTFGSGTRLTVV.

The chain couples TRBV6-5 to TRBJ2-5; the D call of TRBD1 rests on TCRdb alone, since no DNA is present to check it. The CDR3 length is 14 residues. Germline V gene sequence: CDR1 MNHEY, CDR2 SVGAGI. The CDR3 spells CASSRPGVQETQYF.

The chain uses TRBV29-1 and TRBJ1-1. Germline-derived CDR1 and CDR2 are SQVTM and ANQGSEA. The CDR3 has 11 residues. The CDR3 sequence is CSGQENTEAFF.

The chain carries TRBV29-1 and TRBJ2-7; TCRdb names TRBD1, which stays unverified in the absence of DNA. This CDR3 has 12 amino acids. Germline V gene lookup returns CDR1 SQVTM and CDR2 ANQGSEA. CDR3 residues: CSVEAGSYEQYF.

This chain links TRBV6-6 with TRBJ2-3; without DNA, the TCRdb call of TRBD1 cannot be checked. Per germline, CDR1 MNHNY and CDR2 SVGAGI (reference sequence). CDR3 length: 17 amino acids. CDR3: CASSPWISDRTTDTQYF.

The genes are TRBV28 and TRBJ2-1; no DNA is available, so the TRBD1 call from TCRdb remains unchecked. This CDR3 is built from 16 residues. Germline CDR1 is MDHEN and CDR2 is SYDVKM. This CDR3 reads CASRDRGGSSYNEQFF.

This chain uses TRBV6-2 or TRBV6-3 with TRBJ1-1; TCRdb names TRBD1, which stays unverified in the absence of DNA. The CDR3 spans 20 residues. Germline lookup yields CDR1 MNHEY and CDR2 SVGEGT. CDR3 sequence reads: CASSSDSYGTGKVPGAEAFF.